The rows below give T cell receptor beta chains drawn from one sample of a study of T cells in localized non-small cell lung cancer. Produced via immunoSEQ multiplex PCR; TCRdb's table is partial and in-frame only. The repertoire holds about 54,000 clones, with under 85% as singletons. The sequences come from peripheral blood, collected before any cancer treatment. These receptors were collected from a female donor older than 55 with stage II squamous cell lung carcinoma. Both conserved end residues are part of each CDR3. A D gene is named only where the DNA matches it firmly. Some rows have no size entry. The others give once, few or many, or a class for an expanded clone.

-,once,TRBV2,TRBJ1-1,CASTRAPPDTEAFF,TGTGCCAGCACAAGGGCCCCGCCGGACACTGAAGCTTTCTTT
-,once,TRBV19,TRBJ1-5,CASSPRTRGQPQHF,TGTGCCAGTAGTCCGAGGACTAGGGGTCAGCCCCAGCATTTT
-,-,TRBV14,TRBJ2-1,CASSPRVSYNEQFF,TGTGCCAGCAGCCCGAGGGTGTCCTACAATGAGCAGTTCTTC
-,-,TRBV5-5,TRBJ2-2,CASSPIYAGHLNTGELFF,TGTGCCAGCAGCCCGATTTATGCGGGACACCTGAACACCGGGGAGCTGTTTTTT
-,once,TRBV27,TRBJ1-1,CASSLDRQNTEAFF,TGTGCCAGCAGTTTAGACAGACAGAACACTGAGGCTTTCTTT
TRBD2,-,TRBV9,TRBJ2-1,CASSVDAGAEQFF,TGTGCCAGCAGCGTAGACGCGGGAGCCGAGCAGTTCTTC
-,-,TRBV7-8,TRBJ1-1,CASFLDRGNTEAFF,TGTGCCAGCTTCCTGGACCGGGGGAACACTGAAGCTTTCTTT
-,-,TRBV11-3,TRBJ2-1,CASSARGAYNEQFF,TGTGCCAGCAGCGCAAGAGGGGCCTACAATGAGCAGTTCTTC
-,once,TRBV5-4,TRBJ2-1,CASSLGTGARDEQFF,TGTGCCAGCAGCTTAGGTACCGGGGCTCGGGATGAGCAGTTCTTC
-,-,TRBV5-1,TRBJ1-1,CASSFDGRDTEAFF,TGCGCCAGCAGCTTTGACGGGAGGGACACTGAAGCTTTCTTT
TRBD1,-,TRBV27,TRBJ1-1,CASSLWGQGNTEAFF,TGTGCCAGCAGTCTATGGGGACAGGGGAACACTGAAGCTTTCTTT
-,few,TRBV5-6,TRBJ1-3,CASSLEPGSPSTIYF,TGTGCCAGCAGCTTGGAACCCGGGTCTCCGTCAACCATATATTTT
TRBD1,-,TRBV27,TRBJ1-2,CASSLTGTGGVGGYTF,TGTGCCAGCAGTTTGACCGGGACAGGGGGAGTCGGTGGCTACACCTTC
TRBD1,-,TRBV19,TRBJ1-2,CASSGGQWTNYGYTF,TGTGCCAGTAGTGGGGGACAGTGGACTAACTATGGCTACACCTTC
-,-,TRBV7-6,TRBJ2-7,CASSLGENSSEQYF,TGTGCCAGCAGCTTAGGGGAGAACTCGTCCGAGCAGTACTTC
-,few,TRBV7-3,TRBJ1-2,CASSSQANYGYTF,TGTGCCAGCAGCTCACAGGCTAACTATGGCTACACCTTC
-,-,TRBV19,TRBJ1-1,CASTRGFEAFF,TGTGCCAGTACCAGGGGATTTGAAGCTTTCTTT
-,-,TRBV18,TRBJ1-1,CASSQPNTEAFF,TGTGCCAGCTCGCAACCTAACACTGAAGCTTTCTTT
-,-,TRBV4-2,TRBJ2-2,CASSQEWSGTTGELFF,TGTGCCAGCAGCCAAGAGTGGTCAGGGACGACCGGGGAGCTGTTTTTT
-,-,TRBV9,TRBJ1-3,CASSVGGTGNTIYF,TGTGCCAGCAGCGTAGGTGGTACTGGAAACACCATATATTTT
-,-,TRBV4-3,TRBJ1-1,CASSQDPLAIMNTEAFF,TGCGCCAGCAGCCAAGATCCCCTAGCCATAATGAACACTGAAGCTTTCTTT
TRBD1,-,TRBV19,TRBJ1-2,CASTRRSGGENYGYTF,TGTGCCAGTACCCGGAGATCAGGGGGGGAGAACTATGGCTACACCTTC
TRBD2,-,TRBV5-1,TRBJ2-5,CASSLGGTRGETQYF,TGCGCCAGCAGCTTGGGAGGGACTAGAGGAGAGACCCAGTACTTC
-,-,TRBV7-9,TRBJ2-2,CASSLLNTGELFF,TGTGCCAGCAGCTTATTGAACACCGGGGAGCTGTTTTTT
TRBD1,-,TRBV19,TRBJ1-5,CASRGQGVANQPQHF,TGTGCCAGTAGAGGACAGGGGGTGGCCAATCAGCCCCAGCATTTT
-,-,TRBV5-1,TRBJ1-1,CASSWSSSLNTEAFF,TGCGCCAGCAGCTGGTCCTCCTCATTGAACACTGAAGCTTTCTTT
-,-,TRBV4-3,TRBJ2-2,CASSQATGGPGELFF,TGCGCCAGCAGCCAAGCCACAGGCGGACCCGGGGAGCTGTTTTTT
TRBD1,-,TRBV5-4,TRBJ1-4,CASSRGGGAPNKKLFF,TGTGCCAGCAGCAGGGGAGGGGGCGCGCCTAATAAAAAACTGTTTTTT
-,few,TRBV29-1,TRBJ1-1,CSVRFMNTEAFF,TGCAGCGTCCGATTTATGAACACTGAAGCTTTCTTT
-,-,TRBV5-1,TRBJ2-2,CASSLAVGGSNTGELFF,TGCGCCAGCAGCTTGGCTGTTGGGGGCTCGAACACCGGGGAGCTGTTTTTT
TRBD1,-,TRBV6-1,TRBJ1-1,CASSEGTGVRAFF,TGTGCCAGCAGTGAAGGGACAGGGGTGAGAGCTTTCTTT
-,-,TRBV7-2,TRBJ1-4,CASSFLSGPFNEKLFF,TGTGCCAGCAGCTTCCTTTCCGGGCCCTTCAATGAAAAACTGTTTTTT
-,-,TRBV6-1,TRBJ2-2,CASNAASNTGELFF,TGTGCCAGCAATGCAGCCTCGAACACCGGGGAGCTGTTTTTT
-,-,TRBV23-1,TRBJ2-5,CASSQSAHVETQYF,TGCGCCAGCAGTCAATCTGCTCACGTGGAGACCCAGTACTTC
TRBD1,-,TRBV18,TRBJ2-3,CASSPQGTGGTDTQYF,TGTGCCAGCTCACCACAGGGGACAGGTGGCACAGATACGCAGTATTTT
-,-,TRBV7-2,TRBJ2-5,CASSLSGLGETQYF,TGTGCCAGCAGCTTATCAGGGTTGGGGGAGACCCAGTACTTC
-,-,TRBV7-9,TRBJ1-2,CASSQTDLNYGYTF,TGTGCCAGCAGCCAAACCGACTTAAACTATGGCTACACCTTC
TRBD1,-,TRBV19,TRBJ1-1,CAGGDRGQVSTEAFF,TGTGCCGGAGGGGACAGGGGGCAAGTTAGCACTGAAGCTTTCTTT
-,once,TRBV18,TRBJ2-3,CASSPSADTQYF,TGTGCCAGCTCACCTAGCGCAGATACGCAGTATTTT
TRBD1,-,TRBV5-1,TRBJ1-1,CASSIRTGAETEAFF,TGCGCCAGCAGCATTCGTACAGGGGCTGAGACTGAAGCTTTCTTT
-,-,TRBV14,TRBJ1-1,CASSQVRGIAEAFF,TGTGCCAGCAGCCAGGTGAGGGGAATCGCTGAAGCTTTCTTT
-,-,TRBV19,TRBJ2-3,CASSGAGKKDTQYF,TGTGCCAGTAGTGGGGCAGGGAAGAAAGATACGCAGTATTTT
-,-,TRBV2,TRBJ1-5,CASSRDILNNNQPQHF,TGTGCCAGCAGTCGCGACATTCTTAATAACAATCAGCCCCAGCATTTT
-,-,TRBV30,TRBJ1-5,CAWTDILGQPQHF,TGTGCCTGGACTGACATCCTTGGGCAGCCCCAGCATTTT
TRBD1,-,TRBV5-5,TRBJ2-2,CASSLQGDTGELFF,TGTGCCAGCAGCTTACAGGGGGACACCGGGGAGCTGTTTTTT
-,-,TRBV5-6,TRBJ1-2,CASSLNTVYTF,TGTGCCAGCAGCTTGAATACTGTTTACACCTTC
TRBD1,-,TRBV7-3,TRBJ2-2,CASSLGQGGGGELFF,TGTGCCAGCAGCTTGGGACAGGGAGGTGGCGGGGAGCTGTTTTTT
-,-,TRBV5-6,TRBJ2-5,CASSSAPGLKTQYF,TGTGCCAGCAGCTCAGCCCCAGGGCTAAAGACCCAGTACTTC
-,-,TRBV19,TRBJ1-1,CASQEVLSTEAFF,TGTGCCAGTCAAGAGGTACTCAGCACTGAAGCTTTCTTT
-,-,TRBV7-2,TRBJ1-1,CASSLRQNKAFF,TGTGCCAGCAGCCTGCGACAGAATAAAGCTTTCTTT
-,few,TRBV9,TRBJ1-5,CASSVGASGNQPQHF,TGTGCCAGCAGCGTAGGGGCGAGCGGCAATCAGCCCCAGCATTTT
-,-,TRBV19,TRBJ1-1,CASSIGGGVSTEAFF,TGTGCCAGTAGTATAGGTGGGGGAGTATCCACTGAAGCTTTCTTT
-,-,TRBV11-1,TRBJ2-7,CASSSEAAGSSYEQYF,TGTGCCAGCAGCTCCGAGGCGGCAGGGAGTTCCTACGAGCAGTACTTC
-,-,TRBV5-1,TRBJ2-1,CASRLVPGGAYNEQFF,TGCGCCAGCAGATTGGTTCCGGGGGGCGCGTACAATGAGCAGTTCTTC
TRBD2,-,TRBV7-6,TRBJ2-5,CASSSQPGGKETQYF,TGTGCCAGCAGCTCCCAACCCGGGGGGAAAGAGACCCAGTACTTC
TRBD1,-,TRBV18,TRBJ2-5,CASSPPGQQETQYF,TGTGCCAGCTCACCCCCGGGACAGCAAGAGACCCAGTACTTC
TRBD2,-,TRBV6-1,TRBJ2-5,CASSERLAGALRYF,TGTGCCAGCAGTGAACGGCTAGCGGGGGCCCTGAGGTACTTC
-,-,TRBV5-6,TRBJ1-1,CASSPRGSALNTEAFF,TGTGCCAGCAGCCCCCGAGGCAGCGCCCTGAACACTGAAGCTTTCTTT
TRBD1,once,TRBV2,TRBJ2-3,CASSGQGVSTDTQYF,TGTGCCAGCAGTGGACAGGGGGTTAGCACAGATACGCAGTATTTT